The text below deals with one T cell receptor (beta chain). The ends lost 2 bases at V and 12 bases at J; junction bases unmatched: 5. This CDR3 spans 12 amino acids. Germline lookup yields CDR1 GTSNPN and CDR2 SVGIG (reference sequence). This specimen belongs to a study of blood T cell repertoires in COVID-19. Study at large: In each case, the material was cDNA or gDNA derived from T cells, B-cell-depleted T cells, or PBMCs.

Original handling: Reference gene primer amplification gave estimated nucleated cell counts. Profiled with immunoSEQ multiplex PCR; TCRdb holds only in-frame clones, not every one. For V, J and clone size, that table is used; D and trimming come from the DNA. The sample carries about 50,000 clones, approximately 85% recorded once. The sequenced material came from peripheral blood. The clonotype was recovered from a man aged 60 to 69 with acute or convalescent COVID-19. The chain employs TRBV30 and TRBJ2-1, with 9 bases identical to TRBD1. CDR3 residues: CAWSRDREVQFF. CDR3 bases: TGTGCCTGGAGTAGGGACAGGGAAGTGCAGTTCTTC.